This is a list of T cell receptor beta chains from one sample in a study of cytomegalovirus exposure and HLA in healthy donors. Sequencing used immunoSEQ multiplex PCR; TCRdb keeps in-frame clones, though not all of them. Here the sample spans around 230,000 clones, about 85% being singletons. What was sequenced was PBMCs. The receptors were sampled from a girl aged 2 to 9 in good health and CMV-seronegative. Each CDR3 is given with its conserved first and last residue. A D gene is named only where the DNA matches it firmly. For some rows the clone size is stated as once, few or many, or as a class when expanded; others skip it.

j_call d_call v_call clone_size cdr3_nt cdr3_aa
TRBJ2-1 TRBD2 TRBV5-1 few TGCGCCAGCAGCATAGCCGGGACTAGCGGGTCCTACAATGAGCAGTTCTTC CASSIAGTSGSYNEQFF
TRBJ1-2 TRBD1 TRBV5-1 - TGCGCCAGCAGCTTGGACAGGGGGTATGGCTACACCTTC CASSLDRGYGYTF
TRBJ2-7 TRBD2 TRBV7-2 - TGTGCCAGCTCCTCCGGGACTAGCGGCTACGAGCAGTACTTC CASSSGTSGYEQYF
TRBJ1-1 - TRBV6-5 - TGTGCCAGCTCGGACAGGAACACTGAAGCTTTCTTT CASSDRNTEAFF
TRBJ2-1 - TRBV10-1 - TGCGCCAGCAGTGAGGGACTTCTAACCGCAGTCGGACTGTTCTTC CASSEGLLTAVGLFF
TRBJ2-2 TRBD1 TRBV2 few TGTGCCAGCATTCGGGACAGGGGCGACACCGGGGAGCTGTTTTTT CASIRDRGDTGELFF
TRBJ1-3 TRBD1 TRBV6-1 - TGTGCCTCCGAGCGACAGGGCGGAAACACCATATATTTT CASERQGGNTIYF
TRBJ2-3 TRBD2 TRBV19 - TGTGCCAGTAGTAGGAGGACTAGCGGGGGGACAGATACGCAGTATTTT CASSRRTSGGTDTQYF
TRBJ2-6 TRBD1 TRBV11-2 once TGTGCCAGCAGCCCGTGGACAGGGAGCTCTGGGGCCAACGTCCTGACTTTC CASSPWTGSSGANVLTF
TRBJ1-2 - TRBV27 - TGTGCCAGCAGTTTCGGCCAGGGATTAGACTATGGCTACACCTTC CASSFGQGLDYGYTF
TRBJ2-7 TRBD2 TRBV7-9 - TGTGCCAGCAGCTTAGTTGCGCTAGCGGGAGCTGAGCAGTACTTC CASSLVALAGAEQYF
TRBJ1-6 - TRBV5-1 few TGCGCCAGCAGCTTGGAAAGGGACACAGTCTCACCCCTCCACTTT CASSLERDTVSPLHF
TRBJ1-3 - TRBV10-2 - TGCGCCAGCCCAGGGGCGCCAAGCTCTGGAAACACCATATATTTT CASPGAPSSGNTIYF
TRBJ2-3 - TRBV6-1 - TGTGCCAGCAGTGACTCGGGACTCCTCACAGATACGCAGTATTTT CASSDSGLLTDTQYF
TRBJ2-3 - TRBV18 once TGTGCCAGCTCACGGCTACTAAGCACGATTACAGATACGCAGTATTTT CASSRLLSTITDTQYF
TRBJ2-7 - TRBV5-1 few TGCGCCAGCAGCTACCGGGACAAATCCTACGAGCAGTACTTC CASSYRDKSYEQYF
TRBJ1-6 - TRBV30 - TGTGCCGGGGGCAGGGTGGGGGATTCACCCCTCCACTTT CAGGRVGDSPLHF
TRBJ2-5 TRBD2 TRBV5-4 - TGTGCCAGCAGCTTTGGTCTAGCGGGGGGCGGTGGGGAGACCCAGTACTTC CASSFGLAGGGGETQYF
TRBJ1-3 - TRBV7-9 - TGTGCCAGCAGCCCAGATTTCTCTGGAAACACCATATATTTT CASSPDFSGNTIYF
TRBJ2-7 - TRBV6-5 - TGTGCCAGCAGCCCGACAGGCTGGGGCTACGAGCAGTACTTC CASSPTGWGYEQYF
TRBJ1-5 - TRBV6-7 - TGTGCCAGCAGTTACTCGAATGACAGATCAAGTCAGCCCCAGCATTTT CASSYSNDRSSQPQHF
TRBJ1-2 TRBD1 TRBV5-3 few TGTGCCAGAAGCGTGGCGACAGGGGGCGACTATGGCTACACCTTC CARSVATGGDYGYTF
TRBJ2-7 TRBD1 TRBV7-9 - TGTGCCAGCAGCTCCAAGACAGGGAATGAGCAGTACTTC CASSSKTGNEQYF